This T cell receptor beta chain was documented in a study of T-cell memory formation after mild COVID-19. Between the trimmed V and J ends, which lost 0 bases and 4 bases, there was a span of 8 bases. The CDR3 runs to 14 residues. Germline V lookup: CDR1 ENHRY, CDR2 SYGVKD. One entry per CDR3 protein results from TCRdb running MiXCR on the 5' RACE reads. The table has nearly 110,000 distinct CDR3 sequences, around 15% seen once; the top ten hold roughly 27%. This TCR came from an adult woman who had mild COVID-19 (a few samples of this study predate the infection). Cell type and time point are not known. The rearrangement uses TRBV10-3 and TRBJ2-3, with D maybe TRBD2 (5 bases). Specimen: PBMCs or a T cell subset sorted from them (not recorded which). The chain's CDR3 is CAISESTSPDTQYF. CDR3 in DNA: TGTGCCATCAGTGAGTCTACTAGTCCAGATACGCAGTATTTT.